Following are 25 T cell receptor beta chains from one sample sequenced in a study of cytomegalovirus exposure and HLA in healthy donors. Clones were sequenced by immunoSEQ multiplex PCR, and TCRdb holds only the in-frame ones, with some missing. Of 160,000 or so clones listed, about 88% are singletons. Sample: PBMCs. The receptors derive from a man younger than 35 in good health and CMV-seronegative.

The V and J genes are TRBV6-5 and TRBJ2-2; 11 bases are shared with TRBD2. The CDR3 runs to 14 residues. V shed 4 bases and J 5 bases; nucleotides not matched to a gene: 0. The germline V gene encodes CDR1 MNHEY and CDR2 SVGAGI. The CDR3 loop reads CASSLAGGTGELFF. CDR3 DNA: TGTGCCAGCAGTTTAGCGGGGGGGACCGGGGAGCTGTTTTTT.

The chain links TRBV18 to TRBJ1-5, with 9 bases aligning to TRBD1. The CDR3 has 15 amino acids. V was pared by 3 bases and J by 5 bases, with 5 bases of the junction left unmatched. Germline CDR1 KGHSH, CDR2 LQKENI. Here the CDR3 DNA reads TGTGCCAGCTCACCCACAGGGGGCGAGGATCAGCCCCAGCATTTT. It is translated as CASSPTGGEDQPQHF.

The chain uses TRBV19 and TRBJ1-1; D not resolved. Germline CDR1 reads LNHDA; CDR2 reads SQIVND (reference sequence). Trimming cost V 5 bases and J 1 base, with 8 bases left between them. The CDR3 runs to 13 residues. CDR3 sequence: CASSPLQNTEAFF. The CDR3 DNA reads as TGTGCCAGTAGTCCGTTACAGAACACTGAAGCTTTCTTT.

V is TRBV28 and J is TRBJ2-3; 9 bases are a match to TRBD2. Germline assignment: CDR1 MDHEN and CDR2 SYDVKM. CDR3 size: 18 residues. J was trimmed by 5 bases and V by 6 bases; bases with no gene match: 18. CDR3 DNA sequence: TGTGCCAGCAGACCTTCTCCAGGGGCGGGACTAGCAGTAGATACGCAGTATTTT. Its protein product is CASRPSPGAGLAVDTQYF.

V usage is TRBV11-2 and J usage is TRBJ1-2, with D tentatively TRBD1 (5 bases). The CDR3 contains 13 residues. Germline loops: CDR1 SGHAT, CDR2 FQNNGV. The germline V and J ends were trimmed by 4 bases and 4 bases, with 10 bases remaining between them. The CDR3 coding sequence is TGTGCCAGCAGCTCTCAGGGTGGCTATGGCTACACCTTC. Its translation is CASSSQGGYGYTF.

This chain links TRBV29-1 with TRBJ1-3; 7 bases line up with TRBD1. Germline lookup yields CDR1 SQVTM and CDR2 ANQGSEA. The junction had 5 bases not matched to a gene; V was cut back by 3 bases and J by 3 bases. The CDR3 loop spans 14 amino acids. For the CDR3, the DNA is TGCAGCGTTGACGGAGACAGGGATGGAAACACCATATATTTT. This sequence encodes CSVDGDRDGNTIYF.

Written as DNA, the CDR3 is TGTGCCAGCAGTGAACACCCCGACAGTACCTTCCAAGAGACCCAGTACTTC. This encodes CASSEHPDSTFQETQYF. This chain uses TRBV25-1 with TRBJ2-5; a weak D match, TRBD1 (5 bases). The germline V gene has CDR1 MGHDK and CDR2 SYGVNS. The CDR3 covers 17 residues. V was cut by 2 bases and J by 1 base, with 17 bases left in between. The full variable domain, its missing parts supplied by reference TRBV25-1 and TRBJ2-5, is EADIYQTPRYLVIGTGKKITLECSQTMGHDKMYWYQQDPGMELHLIHYSYGVNSTEKGDLSSESTVSRIRTEHFPLTLESARPSHTSQYLCASSEHPDSTFQETQYFGPGTRLLVL.

This chain links TRBV6-5 with TRBJ1-2; D is possibly TRBD1 (5 bases). V was clipped by 2 bases and J by 5 bases, with 12 bases between them. This CDR3 has 14 amino acids. The germline V gene has CDR1 MNHEY and CDR2 SVGAGI. The CDR3: CASSYGQGSYGYTF. The DNA for the CDR3 is TGTGCCAGCAGTTACGGTCAGGGTAGTTATGGCTACACCTTC.

The chain is built from TRBV6-1 and TRBJ2-3; 9 bases are shared with TRBD2. Per the germline V gene, CDR1 is MNHNS and CDR2 is SASEGT. With V trimmed by 7 bases and J by 4 bases, 6 bases remained unmatched. CDR3 length: 14 residues. The CDR3 spells CASNERGAPDTQYF. The CDR3 coding sequence is TGTGCCAGCAACGAGCGGGGGGCCCCAGATACGCAGTATTTT.

The V gene is TRBV5-1, the J gene TRBJ1-2; D is possibly TRBD1 (5 bases). Germline V CDR1 and CDR2: SGHRS, YFSETQ. The CDR3 has 13 amino acids. V was cut by 4 bases and J by 4 bases, with 11 bases left in between. The CDR3 DNA follows: TGCGCCAGCAGCCCGCTAGACAGCTATGGCTACACCTTC. It is translated as CASSPLDSYGYTF.

The chain employs TRBV28 and TRBJ1-2; TRBD1 matches at 12 bases. CDR1 is MDHEN and CDR2 is SYDVKM in the germline V gene. The CDR3 runs to 16 residues. The V gene end was trimmed by 3 bases and the J gene end by 3 bases; junction bases not matched to a gene: 5. CDR3 loop: CASSLGQGAFDYGYTF. The CDR3 DNA is TGTGCCAGCAGTTTGGGACAGGGGGCTTTTGACTATGGCTACACCTTC.

The gene calls are TRBV7-9 and TRBJ1-1, with D unresolved. V lost 4 bases, J lost 8 bases, and 14 bases lay in between. Germline values: CDR1 SEHNR, CDR2 FQNEAQ (reference sequence). The CDR3 is 13 residues long. The CDR3 region is CASSSIGLGEAFF. CDR3 DNA sequence: TGTGCCAGCAGCTCTATCGGACTAGGAGAAGCTTTCTTT.

This chain links TRBV18 with TRBJ1-1; D unclear. CDR1 and CDR2 from the germline V gene are KGHSH and LQKENI. This CDR3 comprises 15 residues. V was clipped by 6 bases and J by 5 bases, with 19 bases between them. The CDR3 region has the DNA TGTGCCAGCTCTTCCAAAGGAGGGTGGGAAACTGAAGCTTTCTTT. Amino acids: CASSSKGGWETEAFF. Full variable domain (outside the CDR3, taken from reference TRBV18 and TRBJ1-1): NAGVMQNPRHLVRRRGQEARLRCSPMKGHSHVYWYRQLPEEGLKFMVYLQKENIIDESGMPKERFSAEFPKEGPSILRIQQVVRGDSAAYFCASSSKGGWETEAFFGQGTRLTVV.

CDR3 protein: CAWSGQGSTEAFF. CDR3 DNA: TGTGCCTGGAGTGGGCAGGGATCCACTGAAGCTTTCTTT. The chain couples TRBV30 to TRBJ1-1, with a tentative D call TRBD1 (5 bases). Germline values: CDR1 GTSNPN, CDR2 SVGIG (reference sequence). With 1 base removed from V and 4 bases from J, the gap between germline ends came to 10 bases. The CDR3 totals 13 residues.

The J gene is TRBJ2-7, the V gene TRBV5-4; D is ambiguous. The germline V and J ends were trimmed by 0 bases and 0 bases, with 10 bases remaining between them. The CDR3 runs 15 residues. Germline assignment: CDR1 SGHNT and CDR2 YYREEE (reference sequence). For the CDR3, the DNA is TGTGCCAGCAGCTTGGGACCGGGTAGCTCCTACGAGCAGTACGTC. Translating gives CASSLGPGSSYEQYV.

The chain links TRBV27 to TRBJ1-4; 9 bases are a match to TRBD1. The V gene's germline CDR1 is MNHEY and CDR2 SMNVEV (reference sequence). The CDR3 spans 14 residues. V gave up 5 bases and J gave up 8 bases; unmatched junction bases: 6. CDR3 in amino acids: CASSNRGRWEKLFF. The CDR3 bases are TGTGCCAGCAGTAACAGGGGGCGGTGGGAAAAACTGTTTTTT.

The CDR3 here is CASTLIGQGNGYTF. The CDR3 nucleotides read TGTGCCAGTACTCTTATAGGGCAGGGTAACGGCTACACCTTC. The chain has TRBV19 and TRBJ1-2; possibly TRBD1 for D (5 bases). From germline, CDR1 is LNHDA and CDR2 SQIVND (reference sequence). The CDR3 is made up of 14 amino acids. V was shortened by 7 bases and J by 8 bases, with 20 bases between the two germline ends.

This chain connects TRBV2 to TRBJ2-3; 12 bases align to TRBD2. The CDR3 consists of 18 residues. The ends lost 2 bases at V and 3 bases at J; junction bases unmatched: 9. Looked up from germline, CDR1 is SNHLY and CDR2 is FYNNEI. Here the CDR3 reads CASSEISRLAGVTDTQYF. CDR3 sequence (DNA): TGTGCCAGCAGTGAAATTTCCAGACTAGCGGGAGTGACAGATACGCAGTATTTT.

DNA of the CDR3: TGTGCCAGCAGCGTAGGGGATAGCGGGAGTTCCGAGCAGTACTTC. Translating gives CASSVGDSGSSEQYF. The chain links TRBV9 to TRBJ2-7; 9 nucleotides agree with TRBD2. CDR1 is SGDLS and CDR2 is YYNGEE in the germline V gene. Trimming at V came to 0 bases and at J to 6 bases, leaving 7 bases not matched to a gene. This CDR3 comprises 15 residues.

CDR3 bases: TGTGCCAGCAGCCCCGTAGCGGGAGTTGGCAATGAGCAGTTCTTC. As protein: CASSPVAGVGNEQFF. J is TRBJ2-1 and V is TRBV9; TRBD2 aligns across 9 bases. Trimming cost V 4 bases and J 6 bases; bases outside gene matches: 8. The CDR3 has 15 amino acids. Germline V lookup: CDR1 SGDLS, CDR2 YYNGEE.

This clone was seen only a few times. V gene TRBV6-5 combines with J gene TRBJ1-5; 8 positions agree with TRBD1. The germline gives CDR1 MNHEY, CDR2 SVGAGI. This CDR3 comprises 14 residues. J was trimmed by 6 bases and V by 6 bases; bases with no gene match: 7. CDR3 loop: CASSRDRGGQPQHF. The DNA for the CDR3 is TGTGCCAGCAGCCGCGACAGGGGCGGTCAGCCCCAGCATTTT.

The V call is TRBV7-9, the J call TRBJ2-2; no clear D gene. Per the germline V gene, CDR1 is SEHNR and CDR2 is FQNEAQ (reference sequence). V was cut by 6 bases and J by 1 base, with 12 bases left in between. CDR3 length equals 15 residues. As DNA, the CDR3 is TGTGCCAGCAGAGGTGGGCTGGGGAACACCGGGGAGCTGTTTTTT. Protein sequence: CASRGGLGNTGELFF.

The V gene is TRBV28, the J gene TRBJ1-2; a weak D match, TRBD1 (6 bases). Germline CDR1 and CDR2: MDHEN and SYDVKM. Trimming removed 8 bases from V and 10 bases from J, with 11 bases in between. CDR3 size: 10 residues. Written as DNA, the CDR3 is TGTGCCAGCTCCGGGGGGCTCTACACCTTC. It encodes CASSGGLYTF.

The chain uses TRBV4-1 and TRBJ2-4; TRBD2 might be the D (5 bases). Trimming shortened V by 1 base and J by 8 bases, and 18 bases separated the two germline ends. Germline lookup yields CDR1 MGHRA and CDR2 YSYEKL. The CDR3 consists of 16 residues. The CDR3 loop is CASSQVWPELEDIQYF. The CDR3, as DNA: TGCGCCAGCAGCCAAGTTTGGCCTGAACTAGAGGACATTCAGTACTTC.

J is TRBJ1-2 and V is TRBV6-1; D is ambiguous. CDR1 is MNHNS and CDR2 is SASEGT in the germline V gene. Trimming stripped 7 bases from V and 4 bases from J, with 13 bases between. This CDR3 is 13 amino acids long. CDR3 bases: TGTGCCAGCACGCCGGGGATGGGCTATGGCTACACCTTC. Translating gives CASTPGMGYGYTF.